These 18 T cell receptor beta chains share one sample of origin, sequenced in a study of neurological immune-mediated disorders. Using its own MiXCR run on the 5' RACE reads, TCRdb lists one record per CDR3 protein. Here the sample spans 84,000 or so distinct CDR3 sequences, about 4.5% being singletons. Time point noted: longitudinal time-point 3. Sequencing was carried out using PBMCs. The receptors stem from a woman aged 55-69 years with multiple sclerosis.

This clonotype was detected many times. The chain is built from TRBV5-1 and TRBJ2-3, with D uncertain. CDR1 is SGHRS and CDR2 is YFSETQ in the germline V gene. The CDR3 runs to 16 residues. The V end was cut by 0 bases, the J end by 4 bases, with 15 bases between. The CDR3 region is CASSLVDGAVSDTQYF. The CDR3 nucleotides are TGCGCCAGCAGCTTGGTGGACGGCGCAGTCTCAGATACGCAGTATTTT.

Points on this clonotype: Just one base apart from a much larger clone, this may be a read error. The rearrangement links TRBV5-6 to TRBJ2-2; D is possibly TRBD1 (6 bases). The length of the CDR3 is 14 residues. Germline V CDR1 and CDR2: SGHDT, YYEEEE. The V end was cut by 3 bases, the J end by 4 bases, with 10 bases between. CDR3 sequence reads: CASSSGVSTGELFF. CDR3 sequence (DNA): TGTGCCAGCAGCTCAGGGGTGTCCACCGGGGAGCTGTTTTTT.

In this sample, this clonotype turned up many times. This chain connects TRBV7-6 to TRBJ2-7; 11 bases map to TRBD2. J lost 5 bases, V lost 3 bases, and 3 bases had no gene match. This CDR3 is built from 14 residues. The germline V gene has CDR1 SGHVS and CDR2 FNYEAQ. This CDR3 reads CASSFSGGAHEQYF. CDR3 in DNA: TGTGCCAGCAGCTTTAGCGGGGGGGCCCACGAGCAGTACTTC.

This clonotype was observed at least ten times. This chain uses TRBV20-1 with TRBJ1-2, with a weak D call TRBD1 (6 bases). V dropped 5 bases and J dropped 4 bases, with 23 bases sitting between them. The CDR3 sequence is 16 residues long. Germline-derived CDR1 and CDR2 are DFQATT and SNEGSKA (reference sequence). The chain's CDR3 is CSADAKGQGLSYGYTF. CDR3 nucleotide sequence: TGCAGTGCTGATGCAAAAGGGCAGGGGCTTTCCTATGGCTACACCTTC.

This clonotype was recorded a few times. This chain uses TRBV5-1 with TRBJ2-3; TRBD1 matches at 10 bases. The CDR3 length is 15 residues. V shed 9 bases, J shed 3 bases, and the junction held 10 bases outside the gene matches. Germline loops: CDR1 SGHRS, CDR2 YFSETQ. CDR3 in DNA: TGCGCCACCTACCCCCGGGACAGGGGTACAGATACGCAGTATTTT. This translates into CATYPRDRGTDTQYF.

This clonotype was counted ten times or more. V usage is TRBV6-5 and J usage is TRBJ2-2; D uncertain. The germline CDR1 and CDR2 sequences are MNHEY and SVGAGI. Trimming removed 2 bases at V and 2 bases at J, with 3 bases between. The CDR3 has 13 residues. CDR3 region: CASSYQNTGELFF. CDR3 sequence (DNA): TGTGCCAGCAGTTACCAAAACACCGGGGAGCTGTTTTTT.

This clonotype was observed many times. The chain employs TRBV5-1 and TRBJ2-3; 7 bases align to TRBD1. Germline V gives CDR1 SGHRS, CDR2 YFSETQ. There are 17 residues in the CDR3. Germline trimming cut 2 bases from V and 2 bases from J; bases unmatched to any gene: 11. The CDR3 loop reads CASSFLRQGGPTDTQYF. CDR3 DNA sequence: TGCGCCAGCAGCTTCCTACGACAGGGTGGGCCCACAGATACGCAGTATTTT. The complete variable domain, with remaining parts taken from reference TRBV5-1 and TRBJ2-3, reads KAGVTQTPRYLIKTRGQQVTLSCSPISGHRSVSWYQQTPGQGLQFLFEYFSETQRNKGNFPGRFSGRQFSNSRSEMNVSTLELGDSALYLCASSFLRQGGPTDTQYFGPGTRLTVL.

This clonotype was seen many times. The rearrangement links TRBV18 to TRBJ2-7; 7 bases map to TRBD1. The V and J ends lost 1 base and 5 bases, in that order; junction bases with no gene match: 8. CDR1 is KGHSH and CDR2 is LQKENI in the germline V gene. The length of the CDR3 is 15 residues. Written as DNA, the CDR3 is TGTGCCAGCTCACCACAAGGGACAGAGAGGGACGAGCAGTACTTC. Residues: CASSPQGTERDEQYF. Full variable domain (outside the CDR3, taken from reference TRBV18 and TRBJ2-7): NAGVMQNPRHLVRRRGQEARLRCSPMKGHSHVYWYRQLPEEGLKFMVYLQKENIIDESGMPKERFSAEFPKEGPSILRIQQVVRGDSAAYFCASSPQGTERDEQYFGPGTRLTVT.

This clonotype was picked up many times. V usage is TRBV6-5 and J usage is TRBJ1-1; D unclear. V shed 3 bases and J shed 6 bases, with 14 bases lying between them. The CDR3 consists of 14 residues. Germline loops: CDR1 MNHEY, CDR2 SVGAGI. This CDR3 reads CASSYGRSASEAFF. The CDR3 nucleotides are TGTGCCAGCAGTTATGGGCGCTCCGCGTCTGAAGCTTTCTTT.

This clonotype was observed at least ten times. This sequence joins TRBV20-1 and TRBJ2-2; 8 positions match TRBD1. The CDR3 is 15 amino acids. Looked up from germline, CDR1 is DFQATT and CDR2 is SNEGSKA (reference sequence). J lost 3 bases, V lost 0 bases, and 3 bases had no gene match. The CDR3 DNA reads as TGCAGTGCTAGAGAGAGGACAGGGTACACCGGGGAGCTGTTTTTT. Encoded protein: CSARERTGYTGELFF.

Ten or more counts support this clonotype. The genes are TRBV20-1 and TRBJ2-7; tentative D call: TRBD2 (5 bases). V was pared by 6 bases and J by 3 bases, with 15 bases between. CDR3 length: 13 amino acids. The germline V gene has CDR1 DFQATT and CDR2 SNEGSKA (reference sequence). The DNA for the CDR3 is TGCAGTGCCGGGATGGGGTTTGGCTACGAGCAGTACTTC. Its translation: CSAGMGFGYEQYF.

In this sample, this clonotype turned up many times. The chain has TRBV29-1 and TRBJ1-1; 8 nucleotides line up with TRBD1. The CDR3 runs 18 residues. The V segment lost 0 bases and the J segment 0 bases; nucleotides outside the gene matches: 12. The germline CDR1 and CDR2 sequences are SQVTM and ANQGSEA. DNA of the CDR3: TGCAGCGTTGAAGATCGTGTTGGACAGGGATACATGAACACTGAAGCTTTCTTT. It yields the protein CSVEDRVGQGYMNTEAFF.

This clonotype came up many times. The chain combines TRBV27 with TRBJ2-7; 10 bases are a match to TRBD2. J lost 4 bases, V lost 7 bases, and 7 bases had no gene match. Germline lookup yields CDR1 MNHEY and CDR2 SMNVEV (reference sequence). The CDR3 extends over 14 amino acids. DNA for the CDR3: TGTGCCAGCAAAAAGCAGCGGGGGGGATACGAGCAGTACTTC. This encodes CASKKQRGGYEQYF.

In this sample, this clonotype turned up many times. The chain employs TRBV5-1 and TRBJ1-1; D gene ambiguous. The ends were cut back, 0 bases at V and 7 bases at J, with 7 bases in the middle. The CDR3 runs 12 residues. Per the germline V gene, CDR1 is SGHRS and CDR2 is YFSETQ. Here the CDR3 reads CASSLARVEAFF. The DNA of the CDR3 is TGCGCCAGCAGCTTGGCTCGGGTTGAAGCTTTCTTT.

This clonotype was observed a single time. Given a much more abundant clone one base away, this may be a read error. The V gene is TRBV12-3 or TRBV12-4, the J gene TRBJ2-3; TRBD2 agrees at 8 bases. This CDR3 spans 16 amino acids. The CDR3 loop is CASTSGARGASDTKYF. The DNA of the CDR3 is TGTGCCAGTACCTCGGGTGCGCGGGGGGCGTCGGATACGAAGTATTTT.

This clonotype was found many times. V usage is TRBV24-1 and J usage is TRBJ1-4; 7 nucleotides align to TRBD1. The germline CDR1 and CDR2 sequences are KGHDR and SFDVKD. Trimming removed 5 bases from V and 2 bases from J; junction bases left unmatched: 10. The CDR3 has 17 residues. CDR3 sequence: CATSAGGGGRTNEKLFF. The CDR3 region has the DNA TGTGCCACCAGTGCCGGAGGGGGCGGTCGTACTAATGAAAAACTGTTTTTT.

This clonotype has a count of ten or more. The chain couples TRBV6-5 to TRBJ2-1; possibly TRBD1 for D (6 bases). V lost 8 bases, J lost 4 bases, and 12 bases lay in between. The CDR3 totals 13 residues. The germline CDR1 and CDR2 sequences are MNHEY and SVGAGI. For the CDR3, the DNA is TGTGCCAGCTCCCGCCAGGGGTACAATGAGCAGTTCTTC. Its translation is CASSRQGYNEQFF.

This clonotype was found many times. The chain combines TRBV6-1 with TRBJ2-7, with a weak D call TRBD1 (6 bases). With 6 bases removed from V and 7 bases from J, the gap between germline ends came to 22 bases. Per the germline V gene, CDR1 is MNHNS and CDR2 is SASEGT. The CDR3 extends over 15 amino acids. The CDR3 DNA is TGTGCCAGCAGGAGCCGGGACACCGGCCGTGGTGAGCAGTACTTC. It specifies CASRSRDTGRGEQYF.